A selection of T cell receptor beta chains follows, all from one sample in a study of blood T cells in healthy people across ages. TCRdb re-derived calls from the 5' RACE reads in MiXCR, one entry per CDR3 protein. This table has some 1.7 million distinct CDR3 sequences, roughly 27% appearing once. The sequenced sample consisted of blood. These receptors originate from a woman aged 25 to 39 in good health. The conserved cysteine and the conserved F or W are not part of the CDR3 here. Each record gives: D gene, J gene, V gene, CDR3 protein. D genes are given only for firm matches.

D gene: .; J gene: TRBJ2-7; V gene: TRBV3-1; CDR3 protein: ASSLRDTLNNEQY
D gene: .; J gene: TRBJ2-1; V gene: TRBV6-1; CDR3 protein: ASSPQVPTPSSYNEQF
D gene: .; J gene: TRBJ2-4; V gene: TRBV30; CDR3 protein: AWTGRAKNIQY
D gene: .; J gene: TRBJ2-7; V gene: TRBV9; CDR3 protein: ASSAAGSTYEQY
D gene: .; J gene: TRBJ2-7; V gene: TRBV12-3/TRBV12-4; CDR3 protein: ASILYRQVSSYEQY
D gene: TRBD2; J gene: TRBJ2-1; V gene: TRBV20-1; CDR3 protein: SARDSQRGGNNEQF
D gene: TRBD1; J gene: TRBJ1-6; V gene: TRBV11-2; CDR3 protein: ASSPGIQGGSPLH
D gene: .; J gene: TRBJ2-2; V gene: TRBV20-1; CDR3 protein: SAREGHPTGELF
D gene: TRBD2; J gene: TRBJ2-1; V gene: TRBV27; CDR3 protein: ASSWWEGYNEQF
D gene: .; J gene: TRBJ1-1; V gene: TRBV29-1; CDR3 protein: SVARGLNTEAF
D gene: TRBD2; J gene: TRBJ2-1; V gene: TRBV4-2; CDR3 protein: ASSQVRSGGTLLNEQF
D gene: TRBD2; J gene: TRBJ2-1; V gene: TRBV5-1; CDR3 protein: ASSLAAGGQEEQF
D gene: .; J gene: TRBJ1-2; V gene: TRBV4-1; CDR3 protein: ASSQDHPGGTGYT
D gene: TRBD2; J gene: TRBJ2-1; V gene: TRBV20-1; CDR3 protein: SVRAPGLYNEQF
D gene: .; J gene: TRBJ2-3; V gene: TRBV29-1; CDR3 protein: SLNPIATDTQY
D gene: TRBD1; J gene: TRBJ1-2; V gene: TRBV5-5; CDR3 protein: ASSMGQLFYGYT
D gene: .; J gene: TRBJ2-1; V gene: TRBV7-3; CDR3 protein: ASSLNPGDLYNEQF
D gene: .; J gene: TRBJ1-2; V gene: TRBV4-3; CDR3 protein: ASSQEASRHSNYGYT
D gene: .; J gene: TRBJ2-3; V gene: TRBV10-3; CDR3 protein: AIRPDSSTDTQY
D gene: TRBD1; J gene: .; V gene: TRBV20-1; CDR3 protein: STRRGRLPEQY
D gene: .; J gene: TRBJ1-4; V gene: TRBV10-3; CDR3 protein: AIRAATNEKLF
D gene: TRBD2; J gene: TRBJ2-7; V gene: TRBV12-5; CDR3 protein: ASGLVQAGGAQY
D gene: .; J gene: TRBJ1-5; V gene: TRBV7-9; CDR3 protein: ASSLDGTRNQPQH
D gene: TRBD1; J gene: TRBJ1-2; V gene: TRBV29-1; CDR3 protein: SGSRGTGPNGYT
D gene: TRBD1; J gene: TRBJ2-1; V gene: TRBV5-1; CDR3 protein: ASSRTGATGTYNEQF
D gene: .; J gene: TRBJ2-3; V gene: TRBV2; CDR3 protein: AGGTSTDTQY
D gene: TRBD2; J gene: TRBJ2-3; V gene: TRBV12-3/TRBV12-4; CDR3 protein: ASSLGLAGDAQY
D gene: TRBD2; J gene: TRBJ2-1; V gene: TRBV28; CDR3 protein: ASRGSGGSYNEQF
D gene: TRBD1; J gene: TRBJ2-7; V gene: TRBV5-1; CDR3 protein: ASSARQGGGEQY
D gene: .; J gene: TRBJ2-3; V gene: TRBV24-1; CDR3 protein: ATSGGGRPTDTQY
D gene: TRBD1; J gene: TRBJ2-7; V gene: TRBV5-1; CDR3 protein: ASSWTGDEQY
D gene: .; J gene: TRBJ2-7; V gene: TRBV9; CDR3 protein: ASSVDGTGHYEQY
D gene: TRBD2; J gene: TRBJ2-4; V gene: TRBV7-2; CDR3 protein: ASSQNPSGYDIQY
D gene: .; J gene: TRBJ1-5; V gene: TRBV5-1; CDR3 protein: ASSWAVGQDQPQH
D gene: .; J gene: TRBJ1-1; V gene: TRBV6-2/TRBV6-3; CDR3 protein: AIRYMGPNTEAF
D gene: .; J gene: TRBJ2-7; V gene: TRBV7-2; CDR3 protein: ASSLSWGSYEQY
D gene: TRBD1; J gene: TRBJ2-1; V gene: TRBV2; CDR3 protein: ASDVPGTGGYNEQF
D gene: TRBD1; J gene: TRBJ2-3; V gene: TRBV27; CDR3 protein: ASSLTGGANTQY
D gene: .; J gene: TRBJ2-7; V gene: TRBV5-1; CDR3 protein: ASSLRQAGPYEQY
D gene: .; J gene: TRBJ1-3; V gene: TRBV15; CDR3 protein: ATSRGVGDTIY
D gene: TRBD1; J gene: TRBJ2-7; V gene: TRBV6-5; CDR3 protein: ASSYRGQGTYEQY
D gene: TRBD1; J gene: TRBJ1-2; V gene: TRBV28; CDR3 protein: ASSFTGGGNYGYT
D gene: .; J gene: TRBJ2-5; V gene: TRBV6-1; CDR3 protein: ASSGTGVGKTQY
D gene: .; J gene: TRBJ1-5; V gene: TRBV5-8; CDR3 protein: ASSRTLVGNQPQH
D gene: .; J gene: TRBJ1-2; V gene: TRBV28; CDR3 protein: ATFLRNNYGYT
D gene: .; J gene: TRBJ2-1; V gene: TRBV20-1; CDR3 protein: SARDGLERKQF
D gene: .; J gene: TRBJ1-1; V gene: TRBV2; CDR3 protein: ASSVGGPTEAF
D gene: .; J gene: TRBJ1-1; V gene: TRBV7-2; CDR3 protein: ASGPGLETEAF
D gene: .; J gene: TRBJ1-4; V gene: TRBV10-3; CDR3 protein: AISESTGRQIEKLF
D gene: .; J gene: TRBJ2-6; V gene: TRBV6-5; CDR3 protein: ASSYNRGANVLT
D gene: TRBD1; J gene: TRBJ1-5; V gene: TRBV7-2; CDR3 protein: ASSSDRRHQPQH
D gene: TRBD1; J gene: TRBJ1-6; V gene: TRBV12-3/TRBV12-4; CDR3 protein: ANSFGTGGSPLH
D gene: .; J gene: TRBJ1-2; V gene: TRBV27; CDR3 protein: ASSSGAHYGYT
D gene: .; J gene: TRBJ1-4; V gene: TRBV5-1; CDR3 protein: ASSLDSHNEKLF